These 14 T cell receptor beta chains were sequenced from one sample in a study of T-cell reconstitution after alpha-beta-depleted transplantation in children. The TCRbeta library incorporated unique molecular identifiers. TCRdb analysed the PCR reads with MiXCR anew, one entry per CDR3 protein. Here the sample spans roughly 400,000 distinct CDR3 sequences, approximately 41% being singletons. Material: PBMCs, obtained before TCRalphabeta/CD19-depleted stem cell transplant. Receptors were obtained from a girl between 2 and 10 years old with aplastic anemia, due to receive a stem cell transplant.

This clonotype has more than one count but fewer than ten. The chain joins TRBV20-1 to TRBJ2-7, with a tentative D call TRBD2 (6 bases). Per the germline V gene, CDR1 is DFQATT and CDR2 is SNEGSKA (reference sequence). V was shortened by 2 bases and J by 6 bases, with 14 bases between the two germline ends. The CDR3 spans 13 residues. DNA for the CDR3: TGCAGTGCTAGAACCGGGAGCCGACCCGAGCAGTACTTC. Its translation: CSARTGSRPEQYF.

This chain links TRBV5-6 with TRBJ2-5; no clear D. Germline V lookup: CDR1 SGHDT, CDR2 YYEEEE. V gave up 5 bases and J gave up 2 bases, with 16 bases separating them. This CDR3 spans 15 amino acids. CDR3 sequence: CASSSPATAQETQYF. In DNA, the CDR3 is TGTGCCAGCAGTTCTCCAGCCACAGCGCAAGAGACCCAGTACTTC.

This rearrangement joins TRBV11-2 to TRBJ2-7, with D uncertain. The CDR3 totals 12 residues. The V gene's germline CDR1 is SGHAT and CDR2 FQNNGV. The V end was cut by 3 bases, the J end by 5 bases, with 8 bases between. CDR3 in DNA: TGTGCCAGCAGCTTGATTGGGGACGAGCAGTACTTC. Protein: CASSLIGDEQYF.

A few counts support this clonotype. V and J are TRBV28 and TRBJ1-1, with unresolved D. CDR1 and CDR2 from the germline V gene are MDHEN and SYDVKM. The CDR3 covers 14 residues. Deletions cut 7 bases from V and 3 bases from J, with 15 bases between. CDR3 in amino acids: CASILSGQYTEAFF. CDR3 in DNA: TGTGCCAGCATCCTAAGTGGTCAGTACACTGAAGCTTTCTTT.

The CDR3 nucleotides read TGTGCCAGCAGACTCGACGGGAATTCACCCCTCCACTTT. Translation: CASRLDGNSPLHF. The chain combines TRBV6-5 with TRBJ1-6; D remains unclear. This CDR3 spans 13 amino acids. Trimming left V 6 bases short and J 7 bases short, with 10 bases between. Germline V lookup: CDR1 MNHEY, CDR2 SVGAGI.

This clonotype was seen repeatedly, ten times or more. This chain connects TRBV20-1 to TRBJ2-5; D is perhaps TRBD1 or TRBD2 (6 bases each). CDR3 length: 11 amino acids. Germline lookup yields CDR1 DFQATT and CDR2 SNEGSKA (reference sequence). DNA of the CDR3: TGCAGCCCCCCGGGGGCCGAGACCCAGTACTTC. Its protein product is CSPPGAETQYF.

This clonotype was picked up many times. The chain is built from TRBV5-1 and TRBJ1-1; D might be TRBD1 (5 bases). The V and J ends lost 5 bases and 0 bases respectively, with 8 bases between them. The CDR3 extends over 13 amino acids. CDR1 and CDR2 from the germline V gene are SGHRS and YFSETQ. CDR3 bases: TGCGCCAGCAGTGGGACGGTGAACACTGAAGCTTTCTTT. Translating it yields CASSGTVNTEAFF.

CDR3 DNA sequence: TGTGCCAGCAGTTTTCGGATGGCCTACGAGCAGTACTTC. Its translation: CASSFRMAYEQYF. This chain connects TRBV7-8 to TRBJ2-7; D remains ambiguous. Deletions cut 6 bases from V and 2 bases from J, with 11 bases between. The CDR3 totals 13 residues. Germline V lookup: CDR1 SGHVS, CDR2 FQNEAQ. The full variable domain, its missing parts supplied by reference TRBV7-8 and TRBJ2-7, is GAGVSQSPRYKVAKRGQDVALRCDPISGHVSLFWYQQALGQGPEFLTYFQNEAQLDKSGLPSDRFFAERPEGSVSTLKIQRTQQEDSAVYLCASSFRMAYEQYFGPGTRLTVT.

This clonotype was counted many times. The CDR3 nucleotides are TGTGCCACCAGCAGAGATGCCGGATTATTTTATGGCTACACCTTC. As protein: CATSRDAGLFYGYTF. The chain joins TRBV15 to TRBJ1-2; D is ambiguous. The germline V and J ends were trimmed by 0 bases and 5 bases, with 13 bases remaining between them. Germline V lookup: CDR1 LNHNV, CDR2 YYDKDF (reference sequence). The CDR3 runs to 15 residues. The complete variable domain, with remaining parts taken from reference TRBV15 and TRBJ1-2, reads DAMVIQNPRYQVTQFGKPVTLSCSQTLNHNVMYWYQQKSSQAPKLLFHYYDKDFNNEADTPDNFQSRRPNTSFCFLDIRSPGLGDTAMYLCATSRDAGLFYGYTFGSGTRLTVV.

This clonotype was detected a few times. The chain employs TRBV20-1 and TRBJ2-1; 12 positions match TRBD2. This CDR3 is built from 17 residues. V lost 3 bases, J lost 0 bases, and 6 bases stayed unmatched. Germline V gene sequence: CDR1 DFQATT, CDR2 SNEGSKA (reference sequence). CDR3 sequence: CSARDTSGRSSYNEQFF. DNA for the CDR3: TGCAGTGCTAGGGATACTAGCGGGAGGAGCTCCTACAATGAGCAGTTCTTC.

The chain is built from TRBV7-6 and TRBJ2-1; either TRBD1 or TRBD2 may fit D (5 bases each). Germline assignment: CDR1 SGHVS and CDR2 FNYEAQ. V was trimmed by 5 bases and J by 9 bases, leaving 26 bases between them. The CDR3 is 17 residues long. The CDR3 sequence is CASSHSTGPLLGGEQFF. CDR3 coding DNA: TGTGCCAGCAGCCATTCAACCGGGCCGCTACTTGGGGGTGAGCAGTTCTTC.

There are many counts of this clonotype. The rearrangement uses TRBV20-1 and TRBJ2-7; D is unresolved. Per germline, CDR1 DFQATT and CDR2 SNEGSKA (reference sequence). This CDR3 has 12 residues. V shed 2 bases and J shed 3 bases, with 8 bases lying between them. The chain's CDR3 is CSARRQSYEQYF. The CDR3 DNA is TGCAGTGCTAGAAGGCAGAGCTACGAGCAGTACTTC.

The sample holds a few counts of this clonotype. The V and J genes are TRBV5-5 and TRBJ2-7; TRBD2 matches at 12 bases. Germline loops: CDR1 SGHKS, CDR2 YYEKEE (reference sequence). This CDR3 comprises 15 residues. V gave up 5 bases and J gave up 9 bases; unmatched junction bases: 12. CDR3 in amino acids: CASRPGLAGAEWQYF. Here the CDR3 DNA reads TGTGCCAGCAGACCGGGACTAGCGGGTGCTGAATGGCAGTACTTC.

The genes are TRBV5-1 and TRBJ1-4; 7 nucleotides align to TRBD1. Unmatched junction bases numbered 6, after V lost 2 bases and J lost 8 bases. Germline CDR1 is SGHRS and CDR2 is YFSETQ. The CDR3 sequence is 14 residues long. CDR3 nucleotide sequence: TGCGCCAGCAGCTTCCTACAGGGGAACGAAAAACTGTTTTTT. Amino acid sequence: CASSFLQGNEKLFF.